Shown below are 16 T cell receptor beta chains from a single sample sequenced in a study of monozygotic twins with inflammatory bowel disease. TCRdb re-called the 5' RACE reads and catalogs CDR3 proteins one per entry, DNA excluded. The repertoire table contains a few hundred thousand distinct CDR3 sequences. Sequencing was done on a sample of blood. The receptors stem from a human donor with ulcerative colitis or Crohn's disease, or a healthy co-twin of an affected twin (not recorded which).

The rearrangement joins TRBV6-5 to TRBJ1-2. CDR1 is MNHEY, CDR2 SVGAGI, per germline. CDR3 size: 12 residues. The chain's CDR3 is CASRHREGGYTF.

The J gene is TRBJ2-7, the V gene TRBV2. The CDR3 extends over 14 amino acids. CDR1 and CDR2 (germline): SNHLY, FYNNEI. The CDR3 is CASRSGQSSYEQYF.

The chain couples TRBV11-2 to TRBJ2-3. Per germline, CDR1 SGHAT and CDR2 FQNNGV. The CDR3 totals 16 residues. The CDR3 is CASSLASGSGADTQYF.

The chain recombines TRBV20-1 with TRBJ2-1; lacking DNA, the TRBD1 call made by TCRdb goes unchecked. Per germline, CDR1 DFQATT and CDR2 SNEGSKA (reference sequence). The CDR3 runs to 14 residues. The CDR3 is CSAIRSGGRNEQFF.

V and J are TRBV7-2 and TRBJ1-6; TCRdb lists TRBD1, though no DNA is available to test this call. The germline CDR1 and CDR2 sequences are SGHTA and FQGNSA. The CDR3 contains 14 residues. The CDR3 reads CASSLRTANSPLHF.

The chain couples TRBV6-5 to TRBJ2-3; TCRdb outputs TRBD2, but without DNA this stays unchecked. This CDR3 comprises 18 residues. The germline V gene has CDR1 MNHEY and CDR2 SVGAGI. This CDR3 is CASSYTNPGLAGVDTQYF.

The chain carries TRBV5-6 and TRBJ1-1. Germline CDR1 reads SGHDT; CDR2 reads YYEEEE. This CDR3 is 11 amino acids long. The CDR3 here is CASSSAREAFF.

The chain combines TRBV29-1 with TRBJ1-1; TCRdb names TRBD1, which stays unverified in the absence of DNA. The CDR3 consists of 13 residues. Germline CDR1 and CDR2: SQVTM and ANQGSEA. The CDR3 sequence: CSGIRGAETEAFF.

The chain is built from TRBV7-6 and TRBJ2-5; TCRdb returns TRBD1, unconfirmable since there is no DNA. Per the germline V gene, CDR1 is SGHVS and CDR2 is FNYEAQ. The CDR3 consists of 16 residues. This CDR3 is CASSLIRTGGQETQYF.

This chain connects TRBV4-1 to TRBJ1-3; lacking DNA, the TRBD1 call made by TCRdb goes unchecked. The germline V gene encodes CDR1 MGHRA and CDR2 YSYEKL. CDR3 length: 16 residues. CDR3: CASSHPGIPGGNTIYF.

This chain joins TRBV6-1 and TRBJ1-2; TCRdb reports TRBD1, a call that lacks DNA to check it against. Germline CDR1 is MNHNS and CDR2 is SASEGT. CDR3 size: 14 residues. The CDR3 region is CASRKTGSNYGYTF.

V is TRBV9 and J is TRBJ2-3; TCRdb returns TRBD1, unconfirmable since there is no DNA. The CDR3 totals 13 residues. Germline V lookup: CDR1 SGDLS, CDR2 YYNGEE. The CDR3 spells CASSAPTGRAQYF. The variable domain in full, completed from reference TRBV9 and TRBJ2-3, reads DSGVTQTPKHLITATGQRVTLRCSPRSGDLSVYWYQQSLDQGLQFLIQYYNGEERAKGNILERFSAQQFPDLHSELNLSSLELGDSALYFCASSAPTGRAQYFGPGTRLTVL.

The V call is TRBV12-3 or TRBV12-4, the J call TRBJ2-5; TCRdb returns TRBD1, unconfirmable since there is no DNA. CDR3 size: 16 residues. The CDR3: CASSLGAGSKGETQYF.

The rearrangement joins TRBV7-6 to TRBJ2-3; TCRdb names TRBD2, which stays unverified in the absence of DNA. In germline, CDR1 is SGHVS, CDR2 FNYEAQ. This CDR3 region has 16 residues. CDR3 in amino acids: CASSPRGSGGTDTQYF.

The V call is TRBV12-3 or TRBV12-4, the J call TRBJ2-1. The CDR3 sequence is 13 residues long. CDR3 sequence reads: CASTTPGYNEQFF.

The chain links TRBV3-1 to TRBJ1-2; checking the TCRdb D call of TRBD1 is not possible without DNA. Germline V gives CDR1 LGHDT, CDR2 YNNKEL (reference sequence). The CDR3 has 17 residues. CDR3 in amino acids: CASSARWLARTGVGYTF.